This is a list of T cell receptor beta chains from one sample in a study of shared clonotypes between healthy human individuals. Assay: immunoSEQ multiplex PCR; the TCRdb copy retains only in-frame clones and omits some. Of about a million clones listed, 60% to 80% are singletons. The sequencing input was memory CD4+ T cells sorted from blood. These TCRs come from a young man in good health. CDR3s include the opening cysteine and the closing phenylalanine or tryptophan. A D gene is named only where the DNA matches it firmly. Size tells how often a clone was seen (once, few, many) or the class of an expanded clone, and some rows leave it out.

abundance: NA
d_gene: NA
j_gene: TRBJ1-1
len: 12
v_gene: TRBV6-5
CDR3nt: TGTGCCAGCAGTTACGGAGGGGATCAAGCTTTCTTT
CDR3aa: CASSYGGDQAFF

abundance: NA
d_gene: NA
j_gene: TRBJ2-7
len: 14
v_gene: TRBV27
CDR3nt: TGTGCCAGCAGTTTAGGTGCAGGGTGGCGCGAGCAGTACTTC
CDR3aa: CASSLGAGWREQYF

abundance: few
d_gene: TRBD1
j_gene: TRBJ2-7
len: 13
v_gene: TRBV2
CDR3nt: TGTGCCAGCGGACAGGGAGTATCCTACGAGCAGTACTTC
CDR3aa: CASGQGVSYEQYF

abundance: NA
d_gene: NA
j_gene: TRBJ2-7
len: 13
v_gene: TRBV5-4
CDR3nt: TGTGCCAGCAGCTTGGACAGGACCTACGAGCAGTACTTC
CDR3aa: CASSLDRTYEQYF

abundance: many
d_gene: NA
j_gene: TRBJ1-4
len: 15
v_gene: TRBV6-1
CDR3nt: TGTGCCAGCAGTCCAGCCCCCCGCACCCGTGAAAAACTGTTTTTT
CDR3aa: CASSPAPRTREKLFF

abundance: NA
d_gene: TRBD2
j_gene: TRBJ2-1
len: 16
v_gene: TRBV5-1
CDR3nt: TGCGCCAGCAGCTTGACGTCAGCGGGAGGGCCCTATGAGCAGTTCTTC
CDR3aa: CASSLTSAGGPYEQFF

abundance: NA
d_gene: TRBD1
j_gene: TRBJ2-7
len: 15
v_gene: TRBV2
CDR3nt: TGTGCCAGCAGTGAGTTTAGGACAGGGTCCTACGAGCAGTACTTC
CDR3aa: CASSEFRTGSYEQYF

abundance: NA
d_gene: NA
j_gene: TRBJ1-4
len: 14
v_gene: TRBV6-1
CDR3nt: TGTGCCAGCAGTTCCCACTGGGCGGCTGAAAAACTGTTTTTT
CDR3aa: CASSSHWAAEKLFF

abundance: NA
d_gene: NA
j_gene: TRBJ2-1
len: 13
v_gene: TRBV5-1
CDR3nt: TGCGCCAGCAGCAATCCCCAGGATAATGAGCAGTTCTTC
CDR3aa: CASSNPQDNEQFF

abundance: NA
d_gene: NA
j_gene: TRBJ1-2
len: 13
v_gene: TRBV6-1
CDR3nt: TGTGCCAGCAGTCCGACAGCTAACTATGGCTACACCTTC
CDR3aa: CASSPTANYGYTF

abundance: NA
d_gene: NA
j_gene: TRBJ2-5
len: 13
v_gene: TRBV28
CDR3nt: TGTGCCAGCAGCGGAGGGGGGCAAGAGACCCAGTACTTC
CDR3aa: CASSGGGQETQYF

abundance: NA
d_gene: NA
j_gene: TRBJ2-3
len: 13
v_gene: TRBV7-3
CDR3nt: TGTGCCAGCAGCGGACCGGGACAAACGAGGCAGTATTTT
CDR3aa: CASSGPGQTRQYF

abundance: once
d_gene: NA
j_gene: TRBJ1-5
len: 18
v_gene: TRBV23-1
CDR3nt: TGCGCACCGACACGGGCCCCGTTACCTAAAATAAACAATCAGCCCCAGCATTTT
CDR3aa: CAPTRAPLPKINNQPQHF

abundance: NA
d_gene: TRBD1
j_gene: TRBJ1-1
len: 12
v_gene: TRBV11-3
CDR3nt: TGTGCCAGCAGCCAGGGGGGGACTGAAGCTTTCTTT
CDR3aa: CASSQGGTEAFF

abundance: many
d_gene: NA
j_gene: TRBJ1-2
len: 15
v_gene: TRBV4-1
CDR3nt: TGCGCCAGCAGCCAAGATACCCGGGTAGCCTATGGCTACACCTTC
CDR3aa: CASSQDTRVAYGYTF

abundance: NA
d_gene: TRBD1
j_gene: TRBJ1-6
len: 16
v_gene: TRBV9
CDR3nt: TGTGCCAGCAGCGTAGGAGGGGGCATCATAGGTTCACCCCTCCACTTT
CDR3aa: CASSVGGGIIGSPLHF

abundance: NA
d_gene: NA
j_gene: TRBJ1-1
len: 14
v_gene: TRBV2
CDR3nt: TGTGCCAGCAGTGAAGCGGCCAGAAACACTGAAGCTTTCTTT
CDR3aa: CASSEAARNTEAFF

abundance: NA
d_gene: NA
j_gene: TRBJ2-5
len: 14
v_gene: TRBV2
CDR3nt: TGTGCCAGCAAACTTACAGGGTTCCAAGAGACCCAGTACTTC
CDR3aa: CASKLTGFQETQYF

abundance: NA
d_gene: NA
j_gene: TRBJ1-2
len: 14
v_gene: TRBV11-1
CDR3nt: TGTGCCAGCAGTTCCGGGACGGCGAACTATGGCTACACCTTC
CDR3aa: CASSSGTANYGYTF

abundance: NA
d_gene: TRBD2
j_gene: TRBJ2-7
len: 15
v_gene: TRBV6-5
CDR3nt: TGTGCCAGCAGTTACTCGCCGGGAGGGACACCAGAGCAGTACTTC
CDR3aa: CASSYSPGGTPEQYF

abundance: NA
d_gene: NA
j_gene: TRBJ1-1
len: 14
v_gene: TRBV18
CDR3nt: TGTGCCAGCTCACCACCCTGGGCAGATACTGAAGCTTTCTTT
CDR3aa: CASSPPWADTEAFF

abundance: NA
d_gene: TRBD2
j_gene: TRBJ2-1
len: 15
v_gene: TRBV5-1
CDR3nt: TGCGCCAGCAGCCTGCGACTAGCGGGCTACAATGAGCAGTTCTTC
CDR3aa: CASSLRLAGYNEQFF

abundance: NA
d_gene: TRBD1
j_gene: TRBJ2-6
len: 16
v_gene: TRBV18
CDR3nt: TGTGCCAGCTCTTCGACAGGGCCCTCTGGGGCCAACGTCCTGACTTTC
CDR3aa: CASSSTGPSGANVLTF

abundance: NA
d_gene: NA
j_gene: TRBJ2-1
len: 13
v_gene: TRBV6-1
CDR3nt: TGTGCCAGCAGTGAGGGGCTAGCCATAGTCGGGTTCTTC
CDR3aa: CASSEGLAIVGFF

abundance: NA
d_gene: NA
j_gene: TRBJ2-7
len: 16
v_gene: TRBV30
CDR3nt: TGTGCCTGGAGTGTACGGTGGGGGAGAGCCACAGCGGAGCAGTACTTC
CDR3aa: CAWSVRWGRATAEQYF

abundance: many
d_gene: NA
j_gene: TRBJ2-2
len: 13
v_gene: TRBV5-1
CDR3nt: TGCGCCAGCAGCTTTGACGGTAACGGGGAGCTGTTTTTT
CDR3aa: CASSFDGNGELFF

abundance: NA
d_gene: NA
j_gene: TRBJ1-5
len: 15
v_gene: TRBV4-3
CDR3nt: TGCGCCAGCAGCCAAGCGTATGCCCCTAATCAGCCCCAGCATTTT
CDR3aa: CASSQAYAPNQPQHF

abundance: NA
d_gene: NA
j_gene: TRBJ2-7
len: 12
v_gene: TRBV19
CDR3nt: TGTGCCAGTAGTATACGGGGCGACGAGCAGTACTTC
CDR3aa: CASSIRGDEQYF

abundance: NA
d_gene: NA
j_gene: TRBJ2-5
len: 13
v_gene: TRBV5-1
CDR3nt: TGCGCCAGCAGCTTCGACCTCCAAGAGACCCAGTACTTC
CDR3aa: CASSFDLQETQYF

abundance: NA
d_gene: NA
j_gene: TRBJ1-1
len: 14
v_gene: TRBV23-1
CDR3nt: TGCGCCAGCAGTCTAGGGGACGGTAACACTGAAGCTTTCTTT
CDR3aa: CASSLGDGNTEAFF

abundance: many
d_gene: NA
j_gene: TRBJ1-4
len: 13
v_gene: TRBV25-1
CDR3nt: TGTGCCAGCAGTTGGGGAGACACCGAAAAACTGTTTTTT
CDR3aa: CASSWGDTEKLFF

abundance: NA
d_gene: NA
j_gene: TRBJ2-7
len: 15
v_gene: TRBV6-6
CDR3nt: TGTGCCAGCAGTTCACAAACAGGGAGTACCTACGAGCAGTACTTC
CDR3aa: CASSSQTGSTYEQYF

abundance: NA
d_gene: NA
j_gene: TRBJ1-5
len: 13
v_gene: TRBV30
CDR3nt: TGTGCCTGGAGCAGGACAGAGGGTCAGCCCCAGCATTTT
CDR3aa: CAWSRTEGQPQHF

abundance: NA
d_gene: NA
j_gene: TRBJ2-5
len: 14
v_gene: TRBV5-4
CDR3nt: TGTGCCAGCAGCCCCCCGGGACTGCAAGAGACCCAGTACTTC
CDR3aa: CASSPPGLQETQYF

abundance: NA
d_gene: TRBD1
j_gene: TRBJ2-2
len: 15
v_gene: TRBV28
CDR3nt: TGTGCCAGCAACCGGGACAGGGTGAACACCGGGGAGCTGTTTTTT
CDR3aa: CASNRDRVNTGELFF

abundance: NA
d_gene: TRBD2
j_gene: TRBJ2-3
len: 16
v_gene: TRBV5-1
CDR3nt: TGCGCCAGTCAGACTAGCGGGGGGGCTCGCACAGATACGCAGTATTTT
CDR3aa: CASQTSGGARTDTQYF

abundance: NA
d_gene: TRBD1
j_gene: TRBJ1-5
len: 18
v_gene: TRBV18
CDR3nt: TGTGCCAGCTCACCGTCGCAAGGCCAGGGGGTTGGCAATCAGCCCCAGCATTTT
CDR3aa: CASSPSQGQGVGNQPQHF

abundance: NA
d_gene: TRBD1
j_gene: TRBJ2-3
len: 16
v_gene: TRBV7-9
CDR3nt: TGTGCCAGCACCCTAACCTTAGACAGGGGTGCAGATACGCAGTATTTT
CDR3aa: CASTLTLDRGADTQYF

abundance: NA
d_gene: TRBD1
j_gene: TRBJ1-6
len: 16
v_gene: TRBV18
CDR3nt: TGTGCCAGCTCACCTAACTTTGACAGGGCTAATTCACCCCTCCACTTT
CDR3aa: CASSPNFDRANSPLHF

abundance: NA
d_gene: TRBD1
j_gene: TRBJ2-1
len: 13
v_gene: TRBV6-6
CDR3nt: TGTGCCAGCAGTCAACAGGGGGCGAGAGAGCAGTTCTTC
CDR3aa: CASSQQGAREQFF

abundance: NA
d_gene: NA
j_gene: TRBJ1-6
len: 12
v_gene: TRBV28
CDR3nt: TGTGCCAGCACAGATAGGAATTCACCCCTCCACTTT
CDR3aa: CASTDRNSPLHF

abundance: NA
d_gene: TRBD1
j_gene: TRBJ2-7
len: 14
v_gene: TRBV18
CDR3nt: TGTGCCAGCTCACCTTCAGGGGGCGTGGACGAGCAGTACTTC
CDR3aa: CASSPSGGVDEQYF

abundance: NA
d_gene: NA
j_gene: TRBJ2-1
len: 11
v_gene: TRBV30
CDR3nt: TGTGCCTGGAGTATAGGGAATGAGCAGTTCTTC
CDR3aa: CAWSIGNEQFF

abundance: NA
d_gene: NA
j_gene: TRBJ2-3
len: 14
v_gene: TRBV12-5
CDR3nt: TGTGCTAGTGGTTTATACCCCGTAACAGATACGCAGTATTTT
CDR3aa: CASGLYPVTDTQYF

abundance: NA
d_gene: NA
j_gene: TRBJ1-1
len: 11
v_gene: TRBV30
CDR3nt: TGTGCCTGGGGGGACGCCAGGGTTGCTTTCTTT
CDR3aa: CAWGDARVAFF

abundance: NA
d_gene: NA
j_gene: TRBJ2-1
len: 16
v_gene: TRBV19
CDR3nt: TGTGCCAGTAGACCTGCAGGGGCGGGGCTCGGCAATGAGCAGTTCTTC
CDR3aa: CASRPAGAGLGNEQFF

abundance: NA
d_gene: NA
j_gene: TRBJ2-5
len: 13
v_gene: TRBV4-1
CDR3nt: TGCGCCAGCAGCCAAACGGAGAGGGGGACCCAGTACTTC
CDR3aa: CASSQTERGTQYF

abundance: once
d_gene: NA
j_gene: TRBJ2-3
len: 13
v_gene: TRBV9
CDR3nt: TGTGCCAGTAGAGGTTCTAGCACAGATACGCAGTATTTT
CDR3aa: CASRGSSTDTQYF

abundance: NA
d_gene: TRBD1
j_gene: TRBJ2-7
len: 13
v_gene: TRBV29-1
CDR3nt: TGCAGCGTAGGGACAGGGATTTCCTACGAGCAGTACTTC
CDR3aa: CSVGTGISYEQYF

abundance: NA
d_gene: NA
j_gene: TRBJ1-6
len: 16
v_gene: TRBV5-1
CDR3nt: TGCGCCAGCAGCAGTTCGGGAGGGCCTTATAATTCACCCCTCCACTTT
CDR3aa: CASSSSGGPYNSPLHF

abundance: NA
d_gene: TRBD1
j_gene: TRBJ2-2
len: 16
v_gene: TRBV18
CDR3nt: TGTGCCAGCTCACCAGTACCGGGACAGGCCGCCGGGGAGCTGTTTTTT
CDR3aa: CASSPVPGQAAGELFF

abundance: NA
d_gene: NA
j_gene: TRBJ1-4
len: 14
v_gene: TRBV18
CDR3nt: TGTGCCAGCTCTCCACAGGCAACTAATGAAAAACTGTTTTTT
CDR3aa: CASSPQATNEKLFF

abundance: medium-sized
d_gene: TRBD1
j_gene: TRBJ2-7
len: 16
v_gene: TRBV5-7
CDR3nt: TGTGCCAGCAACAACCTCCCGGGACAGTACAACTACGAGCAGTACTTC
CDR3aa: CASNNLPGQYNYEQYF

abundance: NA
d_gene: NA
j_gene: TRBJ1-5
len: 16
v_gene: TRBV28
CDR3nt: TGTGCCAGCAGTTTAGGCAGGGGCCTTAGCAATCAGCCCCAGCATTTT
CDR3aa: CASSLGRGLSNQPQHF

abundance: NA
d_gene: TRBD1
j_gene: TRBJ1-2
len: 13
v_gene: TRBV7-2
CDR3nt: TGTGCCAGCAGCTCGTCAGGGGGAGATGGCTACACCTTC
CDR3aa: CASSSSGGDGYTF

abundance: once
d_gene: NA
j_gene: TRBJ2-5
len: 17
v_gene: TRBV5-4
CDR3nt: TGTGCCAGCAGGGCAGGGGGGACTAGTCCTCTCGATCAGACCCAGTACTTC
CDR3aa: CASRAGGTSPLDQTQYF

abundance: NA
d_gene: TRBD1
j_gene: TRBJ2-2
len: 16
v_gene: TRBV5-1
CDR3nt: TGCGCCAGCAGCCTTTCCGGGACAGCGAACACCGGGGAGCTGTTTTTT
CDR3aa: CASSLSGTANTGELFF

abundance: NA
d_gene: TRBD2
j_gene: TRBJ2-3
len: 15
v_gene: TRBV9
CDR3nt: TGTGCCAGCAGCATGCTAGCGGGAGAGACAGATACGCAGTATTTT
CDR3aa: CASSMLAGETDTQYF

abundance: NA
d_gene: NA
j_gene: TRBJ2-7
len: 13
v_gene: TRBV7-2
CDR3nt: TGTGCCAGCAGCTTAGAACGGGGAGACGAGCAGTACTTC
CDR3aa: CASSLERGDEQYF

abundance: many
d_gene: NA
j_gene: TRBJ2-1
len: 14
v_gene: TRBV28
CDR3nt: TGTGCCAGCACCCAGGGGACTTTCTACAATGAGCAGTTCTTC
CDR3aa: CASTQGTFYNEQFF